This TCR beta chain was sequenced during a study of human T cells and chemical hapten exposure. At the level of the study: Per-sample TCR yield variation was attributed mainly to small pooled library volume differences.

The library attached unique molecular identifiers to individual cDNA molecules. Authors' methods: From around 20,000 to 690,000 TCRs were found per sample, with a median of around 100,000. TCRdb re-analysed the reads in MiXCR, keeping a single row per CDR3 protein. TCRdb's processing, not the authors', yielded these V and J calls. The top ten clones hold just over 1.4% of a sample with around 120,000 distinct CDR3 sequences, 8% to 9.5% of them seen once. Findings and limits, study-wide: TCRs above 1 in 1000 frequency stayed constant with DPC sensitization.

This clonotype was recorded a few times. Antigen specificity is unknown. The CDR3 end shows no conserved phenylalanine or tryptophan, and so a read error is likely. Germline CDR1 and CDR2: SGHDN and FVKESK. The CDR3 length is 14 residues. The ends were cut back, 3 bases at V and 4 bases at J, with 12 bases in the middle. It was unfractionated whole blood from which total RNA was extracted. The sequenced sample was whole blood. The chain recombines TRBV14 with TRBJ1-1, with D possibly being TRBD1 (5 bases). This clonotype originated in a human donor in good health. Some clones in this sample may be carry-over from other donors' samples. Written as DNA, the CDR3 is TGTGCCAGCAGCCAGGGAAGCGGGGGCACTGAAGCTTTCCTT. This translates into CASSQGSGGTEAFL.